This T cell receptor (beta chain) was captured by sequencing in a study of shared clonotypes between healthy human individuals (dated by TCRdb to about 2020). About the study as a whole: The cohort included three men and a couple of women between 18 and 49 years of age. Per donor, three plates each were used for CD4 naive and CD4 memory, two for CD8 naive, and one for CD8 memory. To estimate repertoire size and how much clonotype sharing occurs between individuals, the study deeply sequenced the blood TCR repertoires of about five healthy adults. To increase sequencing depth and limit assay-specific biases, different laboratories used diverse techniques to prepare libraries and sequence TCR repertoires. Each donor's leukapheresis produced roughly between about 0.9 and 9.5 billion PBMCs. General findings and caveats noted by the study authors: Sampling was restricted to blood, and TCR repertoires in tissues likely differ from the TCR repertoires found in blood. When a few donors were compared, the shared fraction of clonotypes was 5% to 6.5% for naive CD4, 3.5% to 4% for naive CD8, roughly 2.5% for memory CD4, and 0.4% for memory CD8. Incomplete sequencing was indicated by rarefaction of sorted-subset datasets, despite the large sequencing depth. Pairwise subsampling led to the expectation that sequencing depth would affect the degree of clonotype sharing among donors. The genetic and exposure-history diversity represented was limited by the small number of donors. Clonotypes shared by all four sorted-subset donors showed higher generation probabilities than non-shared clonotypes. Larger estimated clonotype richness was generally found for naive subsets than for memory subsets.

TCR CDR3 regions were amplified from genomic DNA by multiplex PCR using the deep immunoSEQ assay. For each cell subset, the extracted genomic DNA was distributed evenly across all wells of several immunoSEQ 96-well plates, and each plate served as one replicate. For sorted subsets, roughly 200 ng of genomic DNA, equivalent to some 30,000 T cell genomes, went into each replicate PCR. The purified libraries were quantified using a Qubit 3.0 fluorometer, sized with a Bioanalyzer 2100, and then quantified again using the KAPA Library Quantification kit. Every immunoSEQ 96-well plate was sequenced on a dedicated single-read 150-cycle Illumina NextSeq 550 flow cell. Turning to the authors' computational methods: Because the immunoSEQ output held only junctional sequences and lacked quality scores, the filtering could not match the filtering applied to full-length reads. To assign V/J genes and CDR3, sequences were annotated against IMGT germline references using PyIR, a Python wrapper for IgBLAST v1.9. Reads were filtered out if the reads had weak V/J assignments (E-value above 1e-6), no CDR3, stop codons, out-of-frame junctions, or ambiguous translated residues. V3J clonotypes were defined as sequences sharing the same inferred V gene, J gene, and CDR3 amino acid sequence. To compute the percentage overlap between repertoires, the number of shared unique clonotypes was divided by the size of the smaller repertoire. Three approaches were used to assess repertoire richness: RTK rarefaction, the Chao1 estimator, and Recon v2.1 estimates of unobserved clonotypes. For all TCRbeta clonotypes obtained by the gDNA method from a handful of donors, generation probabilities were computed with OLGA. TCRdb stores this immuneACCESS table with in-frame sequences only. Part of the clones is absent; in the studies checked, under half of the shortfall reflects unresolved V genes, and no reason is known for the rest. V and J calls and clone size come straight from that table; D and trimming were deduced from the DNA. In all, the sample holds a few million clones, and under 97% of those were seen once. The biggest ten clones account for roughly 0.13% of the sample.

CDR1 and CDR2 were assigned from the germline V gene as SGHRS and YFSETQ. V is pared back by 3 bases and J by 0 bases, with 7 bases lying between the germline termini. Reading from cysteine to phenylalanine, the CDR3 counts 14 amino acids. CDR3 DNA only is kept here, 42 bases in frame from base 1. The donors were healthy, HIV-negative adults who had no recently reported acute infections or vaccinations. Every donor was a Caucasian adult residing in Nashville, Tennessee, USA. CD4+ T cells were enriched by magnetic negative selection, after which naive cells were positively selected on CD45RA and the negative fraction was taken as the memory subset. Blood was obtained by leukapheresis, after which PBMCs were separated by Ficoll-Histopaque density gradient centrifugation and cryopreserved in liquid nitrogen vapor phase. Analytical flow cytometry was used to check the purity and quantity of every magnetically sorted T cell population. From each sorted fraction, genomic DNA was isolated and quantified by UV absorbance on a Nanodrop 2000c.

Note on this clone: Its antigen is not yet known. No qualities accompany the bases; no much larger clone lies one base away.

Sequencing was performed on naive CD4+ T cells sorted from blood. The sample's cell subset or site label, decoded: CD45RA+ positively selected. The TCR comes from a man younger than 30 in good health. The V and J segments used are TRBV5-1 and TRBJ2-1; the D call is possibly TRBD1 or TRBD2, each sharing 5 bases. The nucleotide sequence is TGCGCCAGCAGCTGGGGGAGCTCCTACAATGAGCAGTTCTTC. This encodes CASSWGSSYNEQFF. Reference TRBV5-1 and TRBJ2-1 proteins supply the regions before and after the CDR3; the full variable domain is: KAGVTQTPRYLIKTRGQQVTLSCSPISGHRSVSWYQQTPGQGLQFLFEYFSETQRNKGNFPGRFSGRQFSNSRSEMNVSTLELGDSALYLCASSWGSSYNEQFFGPGTRLTVL.